Below are 15 T cell receptor beta chains sequenced from a single sample in a study of blood T cell repertoires in COVID-19. Assay used: immunoSEQ multiplex PCR; TCRdb lists only in-frame clones, some missing. The sample carries about 71,000 clones, 82% recorded once. Sequencing was done on a sample of peripheral blood. These receptors all stem from a woman over 75 with acute or convalescent COVID-19.

The chain uses TRBV10-3 and TRBJ2-6, with 8 bases that match TRBD1. Germline V gene lookup returns CDR1 ENHRY and CDR2 SYGVKD. CDR3 length equals 14 residues. Trimming took 10 bases from V and 2 from J; bases not matched to a gene: 4. CDR3 DNA: TGTGCCACTGGACAGGGCCCTGGGGCCAACGTCCTGACTTTC. Encoded protein: CATGQGPGANVLTF.

This chain links TRBV5-4 with TRBJ1-1, with D unresolved. Trimming left V 0 bases short and J 2 bases short, with 8 bases between. This CDR3 comprises 14 residues. The germline V gene encodes CDR1 SGHNT and CDR2 YYREEE (reference sequence). In DNA, the CDR3 is TGTGCCAGCAGCTTGGTAGAGGGTAACACTGAAGCTTTCTTT. Amino acid sequence: CASSLVEGNTEAFF.

The chain couples TRBV3-1 (or the pseudogene TRBV3-2) to TRBJ2-1; no definite D call. This CDR3 has 12 residues. Trimming shortened V by 4 bases and J by 4 bases, and 5 bases separated the two germline ends. Germline V gene lookup returns CDR1 LGHDT and CDR2 YNNKEL (reference sequence). CDR3 residues: CASSPRYNEQFF. The CDR3 DNA reads TGTGCCAGCAGCCCTAGATACAATGAGCAGTTCTTC.

The chain employs TRBV7-6 and TRBJ1-4, with D unresolved. The CDR3 has 18 residues. Trimming left V 5 bases short and J 4 bases short, with 23 bases between. Per germline, CDR1 SGHVS and CDR2 FNYEAQ. CDR3 in DNA: TGTGCCAGCAGCCCCGGGGTCCCAAGGGAGCTACTTAATGAAAAACTGTTTTTT. It codes for CASSPGVPRELLNEKLFF.

This clone was seen only a few times. This chain joins TRBV11-1 and TRBJ2-5, with TRBD1 matching over 8 bases. Germline V gives CDR1 SGHAT, CDR2 FQDESV (reference sequence). The CDR3 covers 15 residues. The trim removed 1 base at V and 5 bases at J, leaving 6 bases unmatched. The CDR3 spells CASSLDRGSSETQYF. CDR3 in DNA: TGTGCCAGCAGCTTAGACAGGGGGTCATCGGAGACCCAGTACTTC.

This clone was counted once. The J gene is TRBJ1-1, the V gene TRBV19, with 8 bases identical to TRBD1. The CDR3 is 16 residues long. After removal of 0 bases from V and 3 bases from J, the junction contained 6 bases not matched to a gene. CDR1 LNHDA and CDR2 SQIVND come from the germline V gene (reference sequence). The CDR3 region is CASSIDKDRAYTEAFF. The CDR3 bases are TGTGCCAGTAGTATAGATAAGGACAGGGCGTACACTGAAGCTTTCTTT.

This chain links TRBV23-1 with TRBJ1-5; TRBD1 might be the D (6 bases). Being an ORF, TRBV23-1 has a function that is uncertain. This CDR3 is built from 15 residues. Trimming cost V 6 bases and J 9 bases, with 21 bases left between them. Here the CDR3 reads CASRPGTTTLAPQHF. CDR3 DNA: TGCGCCAGCAGACCCGGGACAACCACCCTGGCGCCCCAGCATTTT.

V gene TRBV7-6 combines with J gene TRBJ2-1; 10 bases match TRBD1. The V gene's germline CDR1 is SGHVS and CDR2 FNYEAQ. Trimming took 4 bases from V and 11 from J; bases not matched to a gene: 23. The CDR3 is made up of 19 amino acids. DNA for the CDR3: TGTGCCAGCAGCTCTGAGACAGGGGGCCAGCGCCACCCGTCACTTAAGCAGTTCTTC. It translates to CASSSETGGQRHPSLKQFF.

The rearrangement links TRBV10-3 to TRBJ2-1; 7 bases match TRBD2. This CDR3 contains 14 residues. Germline assignment: CDR1 ENHRY and CDR2 SYGVKD. V lost 2 bases to trimming and J lost 9 bases; unmatched junction nucleotides: 7. DNA of the CDR3: TGTGCCATCAGTGAGCCCAGACTAGCCGTTGAGCAGTTCTTC. This translates into CAISEPRLAVEQFF.

J is TRBJ2-3 and V is TRBV19, with TRBD2 matching 9 bases. The CDR3 spans 15 residues. Germline assignment: CDR1 LNHDA and CDR2 SQIVND (reference sequence). Losses at the gene ends were 3 bases for V and 4 bases for J; bases not matched to a gene: 5. CDR3 residues: CASSIGTSPPDTQYF. In DNA form, the CDR3 reads TGTGCCAGTAGTATTGGGACTAGCCCCCCAGATACGCAGTATTTT.

In nucleotides, the CDR3 is TGCGCCAGCAGCTTGGACGGGACAAGTTATGGCTACACCTTC. This gives the protein CASSLDGTSYGYTF. This chain joins TRBV5-1 and TRBJ1-2; D might be TRBD1 (6 bases). The CDR3 totals 14 residues. Germline V lookup: CDR1 SGHRS, CDR2 YFSETQ. V was shortened by 0 bases and J by 5 bases, with 11 bases between the two germline ends.

The chain joins TRBV2 to TRBJ1-1; D is possibly TRBD1 (5 bases). Germline CDR1 reads SNHLY; CDR2 reads FYNNEI. The CDR3 spans 14 residues. Trimming removed 7 bases from V and 2 bases from J, with 14 bases in between. CDR3 coding DNA: TGTGCCAGCACCCACAGGACCCGAAACACTGAAGCTTTCTTT. Translated, it gives CASTHRTRNTEAFF.

J is TRBJ2-1 and V is TRBV11-2; 10 bases fit TRBD1. CDR3 length equals 14 residues. Germline-derived CDR1 and CDR2 are SGHAT and FQNNGV. The V segment lost 7 bases and the J segment 8 bases; nucleotides outside the gene matches: 8. In DNA, the CDR3 is TGTGCCAGCAAAGCCGGGACAGGGGCCCATGAGCAGTTCTTC. Protein product: CASKAGTGAHEQFF.

The chain recombines TRBV7-9 with TRBJ2-3, with TRBD2 matching 13 bases. This CDR3 has 16 residues. The V gene's germline CDR1 is SEHNR and CDR2 FQNEAQ (reference sequence). With V trimmed by 6 bases and J by 1 base, 4 bases remained unmatched. The CDR3 DNA sequence: TGTGCCAGCAGTCCTACTAGCGGGAGGGGCACAGATACGCAGTATTTT. It codes for CASSPTSGRGTDTQYF.

The rearrangement links TRBV28 to TRBJ1-2, with 8 bases fitting TRBD1. Looked up from germline, CDR1 is MDHEN and CDR2 is SYDVKM. The CDR3 length is 14 residues. V was pared by 6 bases and J by 4 bases, with 7 bases of the junction left unmatched. The CDR3 spells CASSPHDRGYGYTF. CDR3 in DNA: TGTGCCAGCAGCCCTCATGACAGGGGCTATGGCTACACCTTC.